The 15 T cell receptor beta chains in this list originate from one sample, sequenced in a study of T cells in Graves' hyperthyroidism and ophthalmopathy. Amplification of TCR beta CDR3 regions was performed using RNA transcripts as template. First-round RT-PCR targeting the TCR CDR3 was performed with the HTBI primer set. TCRdb fed the multiplex PCR reads into MiXCR, producing one record per CDR3 protein. The table has hundreds of thousands of distinct CDR3 sequences, 16% seen once. Sequenced: blood. These receptors were collected from a middle-aged woman with Graves' ophthalmopathy.

The table lists this clonotype with many counts. This chain connects TRBV6-1 to TRBJ2-7, with no clear D. V was shortened by 0 bases and J by 3 bases, with 15 bases between the two germline ends. The CDR3 consists of 16 residues. Germline CDR1 is MNHNS and CDR2 is SASEGT. The CDR3 DNA reads as TGTGCCAGCAGTGAAGCTAGCTTCGGCGGAAGCTACGAGCAGTACTTC. Its protein product is CASSEASFGGSYEQYF.

Many counts were recorded for this clonotype. The genes are TRBV7-9 and TRBJ1-1, with TRBD1 matching 8 bases. The CDR3 runs to 15 residues. The junction had 7 bases not matched to a gene; V was cut back by 3 bases and J by 4 bases. The V gene's germline CDR1 is SEHNR and CDR2 FQNEAQ (reference sequence). In DNA form, the CDR3 reads TGTGCCAGCAGCTTGCAGGGGGCTTCCCCCACTGAAGCTTTCTTT. Translating gives CASSLQGASPTEAFF.

The sample holds many counts of this clonotype. This chain links TRBV6-1 with TRBJ1-6, with 8 bases aligning to TRBD1. The V and J ends lost 0 bases and 10 bases, in that order; junction bases with no gene match: 5. Germline lookup yields CDR1 MNHNS and CDR2 SASEGT. The CDR3 totals 15 residues. The DNA of the CDR3 is TGTGCCAGCAGTGAAGCATGGACAGGGCAGTCACCCCTCCACTTT. This translates into CASSEAWTGQSPLHF.

Many counts were recorded for this clonotype. V gene TRBV11-2 combines with J gene TRBJ2-4; 7 nucleotides align to TRBD1. J lost 1 base, V lost 0 bases, and 6 bases had no gene match. This CDR3 is built from 17 residues. The germline gives CDR1 SGHAT, CDR2 FQNNGV. The CDR3: CASSLDLTTGAKNIQYF. CDR3 bases: TGTGCCAGCAGCTTAGATCTAACGACAGGGGCCAAAAACATTCAGTACTTC.

Only a few counts were recorded for this clonotype. V and J are TRBV6-1 and TRBJ2-1; 16 bases fit TRBD2. There are 18 residues in the CDR3. V trimming: 4 bases; J trimming: 7 bases; junction bases outside the gene matches: 10. Germline values: CDR1 MNHNS, CDR2 SASEGT. In DNA form, the CDR3 reads TGTGCCAGCAGTGGGGGGCCGGGACTAGCGGGAGGGGGGAATGAGCAGTTCTTC. It specifies CASSGGPGLAGGGNEQFF.

This clonotype turned up a few times. The rearrangement links TRBV7-2 to TRBJ1-1, with TRBD1 identical over 8 bases. CDR1 is SGHTA, CDR2 FQGNSA, per germline. The V segment lost 5 bases and the J segment 4 bases; nucleotides outside the gene matches: 12. The CDR3 extends over 16 amino acids. The chain's CDR3 is CASSPGQGRRSTEAFF. The CDR3 nucleotides read TGTGCCAGCAGCCCTGGACAGGGAAGGCGGTCCACTGAAGCTTTCTTT.

Concerning this clonotype itself: This may stem from a read error, because a much larger clone lies one nucleotide away. This CDR3 reads CASSDTPGGPGELVF. Here the CDR3 DNA reads TGTGCCAGCAGTGACACCCCCGGAGGGCCCGGGGAGCTGGTTTTT. V usage is TRBV2 and J usage is TRBJ2-2, with D tentatively TRBD2 (6 bases). This CDR3 is built from 15 residues. Germline V gene sequence: CDR1 SNHLY, CDR2 FYNNEI.

With regard to this clonotype: A much larger clonotype is one base distant, so this may be a read error. The chain is built from TRBV18 and TRBJ2-3; D is unclear. CDR1 and CDR2 (germline): KGHSH, LQKENI. This CDR3 is 15 amino acids long. Trimming shortened V by 6 bases and J by 1 base, and 14 bases separated the two germline ends. The CDR3 sequence: CASSQWASGTDTQYF. The CDR3 bases are TGTGCCAGCTCTCAATGGGCTAGTGGCACAGATACGCAGTATTTT.

V usage is TRBV30 and J usage is TRBJ1-5; 9 bases line up with TRBD1. CDR1 and CDR2 (germline): GTSNPN, SVGIG (reference sequence). With V trimmed by 2 bases and J by 10 bases, 9 bases remained unmatched. There are 14 residues in the CDR3. The CDR3 DNA is TGTGCCTGGAGTTCTAACACAGGGGGCGTTCCCCAGCATTTT. Protein sequence: CAWSSNTGGVPQHF.

This clonotype was found a few times. In DNA form, the CDR3 reads TGTGCCAGCAGTGACCCGACAGGGCGCTTTAGCAATCAGCCCCAGCATTTT. Encoded protein: CASSDPTGRFSNQPQHF. The chain couples TRBV2 to TRBJ1-5; 7 bases fit TRBD1. CDR3 length equals 17 residues. Losses at the gene ends were 3 bases for V and 0 bases for J; bases not matched to a gene: 8. CDR1 SNHLY and CDR2 FYNNEI come from the germline V gene.

This clonotype was picked up many times. The chain combines TRBV28 with TRBJ2-7, with 8 bases matching TRBD1. CDR1 and CDR2 from the germline V gene are MDHEN and SYDVKM. CDR3 length equals 16 residues. Losses at the gene ends were 3 bases for V and 3 bases for J; bases not matched to a gene: 10. The DNA for the CDR3 is TGTGCCAGCAGTTTGCCCCAGGGGGCTCGGGGCTACGAGCAGTACTTC. Protein product: CASSLPQGARGYEQYF. Variable domain in full (rest from reference TRBV28 and TRBJ2-7): DVKVTQSSRYLVKRTGEKVFLECVQDMDHENMFWYRQDPGLGLRLIYFSYDVKMKEKGDIPEGYSVSREKKERFSLILESASTNQTSMYLCASSLPQGARGYEQYFGPGTRLTVT.

The chain recombines TRBV6-1 with TRBJ1-4; 9 nucleotides match TRBD1. V lost 6 bases, J lost 8 bases, and 7 bases stayed unmatched. The germline V gene has CDR1 MNHNS and CDR2 SASEGT. The CDR3 has 14 residues. CDR3 sequence reads: CASSLGQGTEKLFF. The CDR3 bases are TGTGCCAGCAGCCTTGGACAGGGGACGGAAAAACTGTTTTTT.

In its sample, this clonotype was seen many times. The V call is TRBV4-1, the J call TRBJ2-7; perhaps TRBD1 as D (5 bases). CDR3 length equals 13 residues. Trimming took 4 bases from V and 3 from J, leaving 10 bases between them. Germline CDR1 MGHRA, CDR2 YSYEKL. As DNA, the CDR3 is TGCGCCAGCAGCCGCCCAGGGAACTACGAGCAGTACTTC. It encodes CASSRPGNYEQYF.

This clonotype was seen more than once but under ten times. The chain combines TRBV5-1 with TRBJ2-4, with 7 bases fitting TRBD2. Germline trimming cut 0 bases from V and 4 bases from J; bases unmatched to any gene: 13. CDR1 is SGHRS and CDR2 is YFSETQ in the germline V gene. The CDR3 sequence is 18 residues long. CDR3 coding DNA: TGCGCCAGCAGCTTGGCGGGGGGATGGGGCGGCCCAAAAAACATTCAGTACTTC. Protein product: CASSLAGGWGGPKNIQYF.

The chain recombines TRBV7-2 with TRBJ1-5; D gene unclear. The CDR3 length is 13 residues. V shed 1 base and J shed 5 bases, with 6 bases lying between them. CDR1 and CDR2 (germline): SGHTA, FQGNSA. CDR3 nucleotide sequence: TGTGCCAGCAGCTTAGTGTCAGATCAGCCCCAGCATTTT. Its protein product is CASSLVSDQPQHF.